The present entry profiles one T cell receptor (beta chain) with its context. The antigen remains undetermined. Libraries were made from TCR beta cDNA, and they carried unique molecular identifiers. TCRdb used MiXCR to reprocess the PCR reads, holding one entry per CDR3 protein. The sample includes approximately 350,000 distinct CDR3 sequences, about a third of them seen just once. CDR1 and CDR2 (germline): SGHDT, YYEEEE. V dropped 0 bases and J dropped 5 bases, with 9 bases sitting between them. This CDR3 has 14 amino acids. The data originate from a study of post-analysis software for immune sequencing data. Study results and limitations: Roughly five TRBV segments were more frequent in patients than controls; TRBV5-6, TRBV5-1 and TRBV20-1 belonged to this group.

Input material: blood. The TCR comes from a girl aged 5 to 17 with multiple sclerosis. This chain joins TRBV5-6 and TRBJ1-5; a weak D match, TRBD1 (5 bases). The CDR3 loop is CASSLAGDDQPQHF. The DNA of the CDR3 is TGTGCCAGCAGCTTGGCGGGGGATGATCAGCCCCAGCATTTT.